Below are 12 T cell receptor beta chains sequenced from a single sample in a study of T cell repertoires in cytomegalovirus infection. MiXCR was run by TCRdb on the reads, yielding one entry per CDR3 protein. The sample includes 550,000 to 850,000 distinct CDR3 sequences, around a third of them seen just once. These receptors have no known antigen. The specimen was cultured PBMCs, collected from culture after CMV antigen stimulation. Every receptor here comes from a human donor in good health (CMV status not recorded). Some clones in this sample may be carry-over from other donors' samples.

The chain employs TRBV4-3 and TRBJ2-3; D is unresolved. CDR1 and CDR2 from the germline V gene are LGHNA and YSLEER. The V and J ends lost 0 bases and 2 bases respectively, with 12 bases between them. This CDR3 contains 16 residues. CDR3 amino acids: CASSQEVKVSTDTQYF. As DNA, the CDR3 is TGCGCCAGCAGCCAAGAAGTTAAGGTATCCACAGATACGCAGTATTTT.

This clonotype was recorded many times. The chain employs TRBV12-3 or TRBV12-4 and TRBJ2-7, with 7 bases aligning to TRBD1. This CDR3 region has 16 residues. Unmatched junction bases numbered 11, after V lost 4 bases and J lost 2 bases. DNA for the CDR3: TGTGCCAGCAGTTCCCCTTGGACAGGCTATACCTACGAGCAGTACTTC. Translating gives CASSSPWTGYTYEQYF.

The CDR3 DNA follows: TGTGCCAGCAGCCAAGAATGGGTAGTAGCGGGGATCACAGATACGCAGTATTTT. It specifies CASSQEWVVAGITDTQYF. The chain combines TRBV14 with TRBJ2-3; 8 bases map to TRBD2. The junction had 10 bases not matched to a gene; V was cut back by 0 bases and J by 2 bases. The CDR3 loop spans 18 amino acids. Germline CDR1 SGHDN, CDR2 FVKESK.

The chain combines TRBV27 with TRBJ2-7; D gene ambiguous. CDR1 is MNHEY, CDR2 SMNVEV, per germline (reference sequence). This CDR3 has 15 residues. Trimming removed 6 bases from V and 3 bases from J, with 18 bases in between. CDR3 sequence (DNA): TGTGCCAGCAGGACTCGAAATCTTAGAGGCTACGAGCAGTACTTC. The encoded protein is CASRTRNLRGYEQYF.

V gene TRBV7-8 combines with J gene TRBJ2-4, with D possibly matching TRBD1 (7 bases). The V end was cut by 5 bases, the J end by 8 bases, with 13 bases between. The CDR3 is made up of 13 amino acids. CDR1 SGHVS and CDR2 FQNEAQ come from the germline V gene. CDR3 in DNA: TGTGCCAGCAGCCAAGACAGGGAGGACATTCAGTACTTC. Its protein is CASSQDREDIQYF.

This clonotype was picked up a small number of times. The chain employs TRBV4-1 and TRBJ2-5; 9 positions match TRBD1. The CDR3 is 16 amino acids. J lost 5 bases, V lost 0 bases, and 7 bases had no gene match. Germline lookup yields CDR1 MGHRA and CDR2 YSYEKL. The CDR3 spells CASSQDGTGLAETQYF. Here the CDR3 DNA reads TGCGCCAGCAGCCAAGACGGGACAGGGTTGGCGGAGACCCAGTACTTC.

The chain couples TRBV6-1 to TRBJ2-2, with D possibly called TRBD1 or TRBD2 (7 bases each). CDR3 length: 15 amino acids. The V end lost 7 bases, the J end lost 5 bases, and 17 bases lay between the germline ends. Germline V gene sequence: CDR1 MNHNS, CDR2 SASEGT. Written as DNA, the CDR3 is TGTGCCAGCACCGCACAGGGGCGGGGGACCGGGGAGCTGTTTTTT. Its protein product is CASTAQGRGTGELFF.

The chain recombines TRBV12-3 or TRBV12-4 with TRBJ2-3, with 14 bases fitting TRBD2. This CDR3 region has 15 residues. The V and J ends lost 7 bases and 5 bases, in that order; junction bases with no gene match: 5. Here the CDR3 DNA reads TGTGCCAGCACCCTGGGACTAGCGGGAGTAGATACGCAGTATTTT. Its protein product is CASTLGLAGVDTQYF.

The V gene is TRBV29-1, the J gene TRBJ2-5; D uncertain. Trimming shortened V by 1 base and J by 1 base, and 13 bases separated the two germline ends. Germline V lookup: CDR1 SQVTM, CDR2 ANQGSEA. The length of the CDR3 is 15 residues. In DNA, the CDR3 is TGCAGCGTTGAAGGAGGCGGATCGGGCCAAGAGACCCAGTACTTC. Protein product: CSVEGGGSGQETQYF.

The chain combines TRBV7-2 with TRBJ2-7; 8 nucleotides match TRBD1. V was clipped by 8 bases and J by 0 bases; unmatched bases: 12. Germline V CDR1 and CDR2: SGHTA, FQGNSA. The CDR3 contains 16 residues. The chain's CDR3 is CASGSSTGQASYEQYF. The CDR3 DNA sequence: TGTGCCAGCGGCTCCTCGACGGGACAGGCCTCCTACGAGCAGTACTTC.

This clonotype was recorded a few times. The junction departs from germline at one end; a sequencing error may be responsible. The rearrangement joins TRBV4-1 to TRBJ1-2; D not resolved. CDR1 is MGHRA, CDR2 YSYEKL, per germline. The CDR3 consists of 15 residues. The CDR3 DNA reads TGTGCCAGCAGCCAAGAAATGGCCGCGGGGTATGGCTACACCTTC. This encodes CASSQEMAAGYGYTF.

This clonotype was counted between two and nine times. This chain links TRBV19 with TRBJ1-4, with 7 bases that match TRBD1. Germline V CDR1 and CDR2: LNHDA, SQIVND (reference sequence). V shed 3 bases, J shed 3 bases, and the junction held 4 bases outside the gene matches. This CDR3 region has 15 residues. The CDR3 region is CASSITGAPNEKLFF. In nucleotides, the CDR3 is TGTGCCAGTAGTATTACAGGGGCTCCTAATGAAAAACTGTTTTTT.